This T cell receptor beta chain appears in the sequencing data of a study of T cells in Graves' hyperthyroidism and ophthalmopathy. Study observations and caveats: A model of 13 V-J features distinguished ophthalmopathy from stable hyperthyroidism.

The investigators amplified TCR beta CDR3 regions from RNA transcripts. In the first-round RT-PCR of the TCR CDR3, the HTBI primer set was used. One entry per CDR3 protein results from TCRdb running MiXCR on the multiplex PCR reads. The sample consists of about 560,000 distinct CDR3 sequences, around 17% of them appearing once. In regard to this clonotype: Antigen specificity is unknown.

This receptor was identified in a woman aged 18-29 years with Graves' hyperthyroidism. Sequenced sample: blood.

The CDR3 DNA reads TGTGCCAGCAGTGAAGCGGGAGCCAAAAACATTCAGTACTTC. As protein: CASSEAGAKNIQYF. V usage is TRBV27 and J usage is TRBJ2-4; D may be TRBD2 (6 bases). From germline, CDR1 is MNHEY and CDR2 SMNVEV (reference sequence). With 5 bases removed from V and 0 bases from J, the gap between germline ends came to 8 bases. The length of the CDR3 is 14 residues.